What follows are 3 T cell receptor beta chains derived from one specimen sequenced in a study of early stage breast cancer tumors. TCRdb's copy holds only in-frame clones and misses some; the assay was immunoSEQ multiplex PCR. In the table there are about 48,000 clones, 83% of which are singletons. Sequencing was carried out using blood. The receptors derive from a person aged 50 to 59 with breast cancer.

The V gene is TRBV5-6, the J gene TRBJ2-3, with 7 bases matching TRBD1. This CDR3 has 15 residues. V lost 4 bases to trimming and J lost 2 bases; unmatched junction nucleotides: 7. CDR1 and CDR2 from the germline V gene are SGHDT and YYEEEE. CDR3 sequence: CASSLTGPYTDTQYF. CDR3 coding DNA: TGTGCCAGCAGCCTGACAGGGCCCTACACAGATACGCAGTATTTT.

This chain uses TRBV28 with TRBJ1-6; D is perhaps TRBD1 (6 bases). This CDR3 spans 15 amino acids. CDR1 is MDHEN and CDR2 is SYDVKM in the germline V gene. V lost 6 bases to trimming and J lost 7 bases, with 16 bases between them. This CDR3 is CASRVPGTRNSPLHF. CDR3 in DNA: TGTGCCAGCAGGGTACCCGGGACAAGAAATTCACCCCTCCACTTT.

The V and J genes are TRBV2 and TRBJ1-1; tentatively, D is TRBD1 (5 bases). Deletions cut 7 bases from V and 5 bases from J, with 14 bases between. The CDR3 is made up of 13 amino acids. Looked up from germline, CDR1 is SNHLY and CDR2 is FYNNEI. Here the CDR3 DNA reads TGTGCCAGCACCCAAGGGACCTTAACTGAAGCTTTCTTT. As protein: CASTQGTLTEAFF. Based on the CDR3 plus reference TRBV2 and TRBJ1-1, the full variable domain is EPEVTQTPSHQVTQMGQEVILRCVPISNHLYFYWYRQILGQKVEFLVSFYNNEISEKSEIFDDQFSVERPDGSNFTLKIRSTKLEDSAMYFCASTQGTLTEAFFGQGTRLTVV.